This T cell receptor (beta chain) came from a study of CD8 T cells in ankylosing spondylitis. Study-level findings and limits: Several of the motif variants were reported before in synovial fluid and blood from reactive arthritis. Disease-associated clonotypes exhibited CD8+ identity and were relatively infrequent in peripheral blood. Disease-associated clones were reportedly significantly overrepresented in matched ankylosing spondylitis synovial fluid. Ankylosing spondylitis blood seemed to carry a telltale TCR beta motif made of several highly homologous variants.

Points on this clonotype: Its antigen is not known.

Trimming took off 3 bases at V and 0 bases at J, with 18 bases between the two ends. Germline CDR1 and CDR2: MGHRA and YSYEKL. This CDR3 spans 17 amino acids. Using quantitative 5'-RACE with molecular barcodes, the authors made TCR beta libraries. TCRdb reprocessed the 5' RACE reads via MiXCR and lists one record per CDR3 protein. The sample records about 840,000 distinct CDR3 sequences, 10% to 15% being singletons. V and J are TRBV4-1 and TRBJ2-7; D ambiguous. The sequenced sample was blood, either unsorted or a sorted T cell fraction (not recorded which). This TCR was recovered from a male donor with ankylosing spondylitis. CDR3 amino acids: CASSHLFTGTASYEQYF. In nucleotides, the CDR3 is TGCGCCAGCAGCCATCTCTTTACGGGTACAGCCTCCTACGAGCAGTACTTC.